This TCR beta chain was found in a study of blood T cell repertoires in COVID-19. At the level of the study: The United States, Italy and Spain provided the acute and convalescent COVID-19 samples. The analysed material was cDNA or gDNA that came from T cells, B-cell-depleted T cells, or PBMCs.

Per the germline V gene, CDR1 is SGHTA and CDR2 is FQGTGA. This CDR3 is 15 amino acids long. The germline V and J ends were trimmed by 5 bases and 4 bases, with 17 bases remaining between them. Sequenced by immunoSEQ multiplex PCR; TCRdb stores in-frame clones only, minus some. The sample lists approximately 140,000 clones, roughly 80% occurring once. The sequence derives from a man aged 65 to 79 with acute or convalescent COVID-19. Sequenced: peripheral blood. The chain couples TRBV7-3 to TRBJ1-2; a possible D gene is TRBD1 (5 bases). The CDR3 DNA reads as TGTGCCAGCAGCACGCGTCCGGGGGAGGCCTATGGCTACACCTTC. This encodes CASSTRPGEAYGYTF. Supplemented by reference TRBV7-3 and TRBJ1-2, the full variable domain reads GAGVSQTPSNKVTEKGKYVELRCDPISGHTALYWYRQSLGQGPEFLIYFQGTGAADDSGLPNDRFFAVRPEGSVSTLKIQRTERGDSAVYLCASSTRPGEAYGYTFGSGTRLTVV.